The sequence of this T cell receptor beta chain was determined in a study of shared clonotypes between healthy human individuals. In the study overall: CD4 naive and CD4 memory each took three plates per donor, while CD8 naive took two and CD8 memory one. Study-wide points: Rarefaction showed that sequencing of sorted subsets was incomplete (despite large depth).

Points on this clone: As yet, its antigen is unknown.

Germline V lookup: CDR1 SGHTA, CDR2 FQGNSA. V was shortened by 4 bases and J by 3 bases, with 19 bases between the two germline ends. The CDR3 totals 17 residues. Assay used: immunoSEQ multiplex PCR; TCRdb lists only in-frame clones, some missing. The table lists some 2,000,000 clones, approximately 94% of them singletons. The rearrangement links TRBV7-2 to TRBJ1-5; tentatively, D is TRBD1 (5 bases). Specimen: naive CD4+ T cells sorted from blood. Subset given: CD45RA+ positively selected. This clonotype was obtained from a man aged 18-30 years in good health. This CDR3 reads CASSSPPGEGNNQPQHF. The DNA for the CDR3 is TGTGCCAGCAGCTCCCCCCCGGGGGAAGGAAACAATCAGCCCCAGCATTTT.